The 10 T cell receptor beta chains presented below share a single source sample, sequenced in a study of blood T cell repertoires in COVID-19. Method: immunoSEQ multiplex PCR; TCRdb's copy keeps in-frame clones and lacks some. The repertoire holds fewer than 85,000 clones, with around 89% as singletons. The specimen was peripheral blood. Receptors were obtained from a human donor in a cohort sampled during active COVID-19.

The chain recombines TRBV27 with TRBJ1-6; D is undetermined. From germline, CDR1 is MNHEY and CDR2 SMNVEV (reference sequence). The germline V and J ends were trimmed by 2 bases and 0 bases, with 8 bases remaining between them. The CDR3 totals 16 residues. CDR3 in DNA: TGTGCCAGCAGTTTACGGTTGGTCTCCTATAATTCACCCCTCCACTTT. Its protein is CASSLRLVSYNSPLHF.

Here the CDR3 reads CASSLARASGTYEQYF. The CDR3 bases are TGTGCCAGCAGCTTGGCCCGGGCTAGCGGGACCTACGAGCAGTACTTC. This chain links TRBV5-6 with TRBJ2-7; 9 bases align to TRBD2. The ends lost 0 bases at V and 2 bases at J; junction bases unmatched: 6. This CDR3 contains 16 residues. Germline assignment: CDR1 SGHDT and CDR2 YYEEEE.

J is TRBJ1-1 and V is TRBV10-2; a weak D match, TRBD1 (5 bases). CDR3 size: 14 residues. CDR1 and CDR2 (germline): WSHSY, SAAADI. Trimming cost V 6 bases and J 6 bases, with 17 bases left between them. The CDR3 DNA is TGCGCCAGCAGCCCCGGGGGGGAGGGCTCTGAAGCTTTCTTT. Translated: CASSPGGEGSEAFF.

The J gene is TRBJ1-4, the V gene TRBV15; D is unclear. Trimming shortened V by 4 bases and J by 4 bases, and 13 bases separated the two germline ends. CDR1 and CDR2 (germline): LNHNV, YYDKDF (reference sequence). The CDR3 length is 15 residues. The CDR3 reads CATSTPAGYNEKLFF. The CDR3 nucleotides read TGTGCCACCAGCACCCCGGCGGGTTATAATGAAAAACTGTTTTTT.

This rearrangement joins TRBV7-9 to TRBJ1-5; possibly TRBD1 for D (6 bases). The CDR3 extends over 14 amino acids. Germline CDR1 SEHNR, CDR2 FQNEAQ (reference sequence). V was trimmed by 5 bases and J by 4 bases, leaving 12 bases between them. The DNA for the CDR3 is TGTGCCAGCAGCACGACAGGTGTGAATCAGCCCCAGCATTTT. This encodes CASSTTGVNQPQHF.

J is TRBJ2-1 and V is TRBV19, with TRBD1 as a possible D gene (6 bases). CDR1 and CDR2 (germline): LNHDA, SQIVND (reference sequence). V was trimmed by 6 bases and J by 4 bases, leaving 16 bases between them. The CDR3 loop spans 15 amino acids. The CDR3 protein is CASSKSGVDYNEQFF. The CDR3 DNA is TGTGCCAGTAGCAAGTCAGGGGTCGATTACAATGAGCAGTTCTTC.

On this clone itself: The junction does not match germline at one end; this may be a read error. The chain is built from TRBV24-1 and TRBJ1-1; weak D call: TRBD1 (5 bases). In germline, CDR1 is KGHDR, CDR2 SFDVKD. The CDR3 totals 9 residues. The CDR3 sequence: CATIQGRNF. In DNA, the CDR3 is TGTGCCACCATTCAGGGCCGAAACTTT.

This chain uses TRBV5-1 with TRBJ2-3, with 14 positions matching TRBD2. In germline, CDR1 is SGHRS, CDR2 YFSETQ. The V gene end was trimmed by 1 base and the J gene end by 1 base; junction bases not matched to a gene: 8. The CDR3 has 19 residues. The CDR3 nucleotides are TGCGCCAGCAGCTTGCGGGGACTAGCGGGAGTGTCAGGCACAGATACGCAGTATTTT. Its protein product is CASSLRGLAGVSGTDTQYF. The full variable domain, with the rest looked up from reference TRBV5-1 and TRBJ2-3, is KAGVTQTPRYLIKTRGQQVTLSCSPISGHRSVSWYQQTPGQGLQFLFEYFSETQRNKGNFPGRFSGRQFSNSRSEMNVSTLELGDSALYLCASSLRGLAGVSGTDTQYFGPGTRLTVL.

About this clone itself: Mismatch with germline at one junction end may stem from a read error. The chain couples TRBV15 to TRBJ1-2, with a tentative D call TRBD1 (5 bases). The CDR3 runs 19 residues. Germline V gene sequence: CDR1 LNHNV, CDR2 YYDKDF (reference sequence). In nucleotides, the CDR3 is TGTGCCACCAGCAGAGATCTTTACCGTTCCTCCGACAGCAACTATGGCTGCACCTTC. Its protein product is CATSRDLYRSSDSNYGCTF.

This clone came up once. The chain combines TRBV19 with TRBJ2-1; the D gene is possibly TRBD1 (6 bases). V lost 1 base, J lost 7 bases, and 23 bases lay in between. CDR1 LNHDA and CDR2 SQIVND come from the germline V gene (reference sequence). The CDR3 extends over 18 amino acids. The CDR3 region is CASSIGGHTVFEGNEQFF. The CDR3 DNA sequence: TGTGCCAGTAGTATAGGGGGACACACTGTTTTTGAAGGGAATGAGCAGTTCTTC.